Below, 9 T cell receptor beta chains from the same sample are listed, as sequenced in a study of blood T cells in healthy people across ages. A second roughly 6 to 11 cycle PCR used barcoded and J-beta primers. TCRdb analysed the 5' RACE reads with MiXCR anew, one entry per CDR3 protein. The table has around 970,000 distinct CDR3 sequences, around 54% seen once. The specimen sequenced was blood. These receptors were taken from a woman aged 60-75 years in good health.

This chain joins TRBV20-1 and TRBJ2-1; TRBD2 matches 14 bases. J gave up 1 base and V 6 bases, and 11 bases lay outside the gene matches. Germline V gene sequence: CDR1 DFQATT, CDR2 SNEGSKA (reference sequence). The CDR3 loop spans 18 amino acids. The CDR3 bases are TGCAGTGCAAATCCGGGACTAGCGGGAGTCGGGTCCTACAATGAGCAGTTCTTC. It is translated as CSANPGLAGVGSYNEQFF.

V usage is TRBV28 and J usage is TRBJ2-5; 11 positions agree with TRBD1. V lost 2 bases, J lost 6 bases, and 11 bases stayed unmatched. The CDR3 covers 17 residues. Per germline, CDR1 MDHEN and CDR2 SYDVKM. DNA of the CDR3: TGTGCCAGCAGTTTAAGATGGACAGGGGGCGCGTCTAAGACCCAGTACTTC. Amino acids: CASSLRWTGGASKTQYF.

This chain links TRBV6-2 or TRBV6-3 with TRBJ2-3; maybe TRBD2 (5 bases). Trimming shortened V by 6 bases and J by 7 bases, and 20 bases separated the two germline ends. The CDR3 extends over 15 amino acids. CDR1 MNHEY and CDR2 SVGEGT come from the germline V gene. The CDR3 protein is CASSHLPYSGYTQYF. Here the CDR3 DNA reads TGTGCCAGCAGCCATTTGCCCTACAGCGGATATACGCAGTATTTT.

This clonotype turned up a few times. The chain combines TRBV4-1 with TRBJ2-7; 11 bases are a match to TRBD2. With V trimmed by 4 bases and J by 3 bases, 8 bases remained unmatched. Germline CDR1 reads MGHRA; CDR2 reads YSYEKL. The CDR3 is made up of 16 amino acids. DNA of the CDR3: TGCGCCAGCAGCCCGATATTAGCGGGAGGGAGCTACGAGCAGTACTTC. As protein: CASSPILAGGSYEQYF.

The gene calls are TRBV5-5 and TRBJ2-5, with D possibly being TRBD2 (6 bases). This CDR3 comprises 18 residues. The germline CDR1 and CDR2 sequences are SGHKS and YYEKEE (reference sequence). Trimming removed 4 bases at V and 5 bases at J, with 27 bases between. CDR3 DNA: TGTGCCAGCAGCAAGTTTGGACACACGGGGGAGGTAGGGGAGACCCAGTACTTC. Protein product: CASSKFGHTGEVGETQYF.

A few counts support this clonotype. The CDR3 region has the DNA TGTGCCAGCAGCCCGAGCGGAGACCAAGAGACCCAGTACTTC. The encoded protein is CASSPSGDQETQYF. The gene calls are TRBV28 and TRBJ2-5, with D tentatively TRBD2 (5 bases). Germline-derived CDR1 and CDR2 are MDHEN and SYDVKM. The CDR3 totals 14 residues. Trimming removed 6 bases at V and 0 bases at J, with 11 bases between.

This clonotype was recorded a few times. The CDR3 loop is CASSYSEPLAKNIQYF. The CDR3 coding sequence is TGTGCCAGCAGTTACTCGGAACCACTAGCCAAAAACATTCAGTACTTC. The chain recombines TRBV6-5 with TRBJ2-4, with D unclear. The CDR3 is 16 amino acids. Trimming stripped 0 bases from V and 0 bases from J, with 9 bases between. Germline V gene sequence: CDR1 MNHEY, CDR2 SVGAGI.

The rearrangement uses TRBV30 and TRBJ2-5, with D tentatively TRBD1 or TRBD2 (6 bases each). The CDR3 is 11 residues long. The ends were cut back, 8 bases at V and 11 bases at J, with 18 bases in the middle. Germline values: CDR1 GTSNPN, CDR2 SVGIG (reference sequence). As DNA, the CDR3 is TGTGCCAGAACAGAGGGGGGCAAGCAGTACTTC. Its protein is CARTEGGKQYF.

The gene calls are TRBV16 and TRBJ1-1; no definite D call. CDR3 length: 13 residues. Germline V gene data show CDR1 as KGHSY and CDR2 as FQNENV. Trimming cost V 3 bases and J 3 bases, with 8 bases left between them. The CDR3 DNA is TGTGCCAGCAGCCAGAGTGGGGACACTGAAGCTTTCTTT. It specifies CASSQSGDTEAFF.